This TCR beta chain was captured by sequencing in a study of T cells in Graves' hyperthyroidism and ophthalmopathy. On the study more broadly: Peripheral blood was collected at initial diagnosis, before any treatment.

Trimming removed 4 bases from V and 0 bases from J, with 10 bases in between. The CDR3 extends over 15 amino acids. The germline CDR1 and CDR2 sequences are LNHDA and SQIVND (reference sequence). This clonotype was seen more than once but under ten times. Its antigen is as yet unknown. TCR beta CDR3 sequences were amplified from RNA transcripts. The HTBI primer set served for first-round RT-PCR of the TCR CDR3. TCRdb re-called the multiplex PCR reads through MiXCR, storing one row per CDR3 protein. The sample includes 250,000 or so distinct CDR3 sequences, about 15% seen only once; the top ten take roughly 15%. Study findings and constraints: Most expanded thyroid clonotypes above 0.001 also appeared in blood. Ophthalmopathy and stable hyperthyroidism were separated by a 13 V-J model.

The TCR comes from a woman aged 40-49 years with Graves' hyperthyroidism that later progressed to Graves' ophthalmopathy. Sample: blood. The chain couples TRBV19 to TRBJ2-1, with D perhaps given as TRBD1 or TRBD2 (6 bases each). Here the CDR3 reads CASSKGGSSYNEQFF. CDR3 coding DNA: TGTGCCAGTAGTAAGGGGGGTAGCTCCTACAATGAGCAGTTCTTC.